This TCR beta chain originates from a study of cytotoxic CD8 clonotypes in ibrutinib-treated CLL. Study-wide points: Patients showed higher baseline clonality than age-matched healthy donors, and it tracked circulating CD8+ T-cell counts.

Sequencing used immunoSEQ multiplex PCR; TCRdb keeps in-frame clones, though not all of them. Here the sample spans around 200,000 clones, about four fifths being singletons. This clone was observed a single time. Its specificity is not known. The material sequenced was PBMCs, taken after 12 months of ibrutinib treatment. This TCR came from a human donor with chronic lymphocytic leukemia.

CDR3 in DNA: TGTGCCAGTAGTATCTTGGGACGGGAAACCGGGGAGCTGTTTTTT. It codes for CASSILGRETGELFF. The chain carries TRBV19 and TRBJ2-2; D might be TRBD1 or TRBD2, each matching 5 bases. Germline-derived CDR1 and CDR2 are LNHDA and SQIVND (reference sequence). V lost 3 bases and J lost 5, with 13 bases in between. The CDR3 is 15 residues long.